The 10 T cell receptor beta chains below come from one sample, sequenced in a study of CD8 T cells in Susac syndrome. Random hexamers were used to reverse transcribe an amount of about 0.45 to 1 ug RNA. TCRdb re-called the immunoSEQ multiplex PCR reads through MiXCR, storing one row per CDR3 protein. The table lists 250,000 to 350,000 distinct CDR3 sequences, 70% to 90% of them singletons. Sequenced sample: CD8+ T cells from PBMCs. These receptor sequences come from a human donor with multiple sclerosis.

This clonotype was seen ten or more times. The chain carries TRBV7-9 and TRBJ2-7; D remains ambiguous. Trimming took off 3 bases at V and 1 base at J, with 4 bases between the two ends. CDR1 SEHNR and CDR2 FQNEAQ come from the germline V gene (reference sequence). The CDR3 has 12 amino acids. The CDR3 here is CASSLGSYEQYF. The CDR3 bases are TGTGCCAGCAGCTTGGGGTCCTACGAGCAGTACTTC.

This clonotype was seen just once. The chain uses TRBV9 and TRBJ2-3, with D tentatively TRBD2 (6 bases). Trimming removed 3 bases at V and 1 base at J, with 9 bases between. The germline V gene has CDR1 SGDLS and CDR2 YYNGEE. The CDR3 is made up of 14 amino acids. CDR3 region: CASSAGTRTDTQYF. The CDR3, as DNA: TGTGCCAGCAGCGCCGGGACTCGCACAGATACGCAGTATTTT.

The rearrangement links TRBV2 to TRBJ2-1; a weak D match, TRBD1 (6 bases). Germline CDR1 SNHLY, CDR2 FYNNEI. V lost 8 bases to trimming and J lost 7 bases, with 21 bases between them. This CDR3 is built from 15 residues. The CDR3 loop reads CASCPSSQGWNEQFF. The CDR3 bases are TGTGCCAGCTGCCCGAGTTCACAGGGATGGAATGAGCAGTTCTTC.

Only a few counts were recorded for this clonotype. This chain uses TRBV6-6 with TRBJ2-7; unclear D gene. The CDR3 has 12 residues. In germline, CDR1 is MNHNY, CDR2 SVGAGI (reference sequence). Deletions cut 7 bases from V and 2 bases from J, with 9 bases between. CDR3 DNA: TGTGCCAGCACTGACCGCGCCTACGAGCAGTACTTC. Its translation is CASTDRAYEQYF.

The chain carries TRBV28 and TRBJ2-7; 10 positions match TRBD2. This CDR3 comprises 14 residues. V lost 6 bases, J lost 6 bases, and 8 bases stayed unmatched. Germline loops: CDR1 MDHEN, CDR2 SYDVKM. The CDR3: CASRAAGGPIEQYF. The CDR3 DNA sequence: TGTGCCAGCAGAGCAGCGGGAGGGCCTATCGAGCAGTACTTC.

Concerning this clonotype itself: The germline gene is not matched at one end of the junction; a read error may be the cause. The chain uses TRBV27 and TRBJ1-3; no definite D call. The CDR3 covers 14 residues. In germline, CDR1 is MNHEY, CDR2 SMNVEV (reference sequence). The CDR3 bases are TGTGCCAGCAGTTTAGCGCCCTCTGAAAACACCATATATTTT. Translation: CASSLAPSENTIYF.

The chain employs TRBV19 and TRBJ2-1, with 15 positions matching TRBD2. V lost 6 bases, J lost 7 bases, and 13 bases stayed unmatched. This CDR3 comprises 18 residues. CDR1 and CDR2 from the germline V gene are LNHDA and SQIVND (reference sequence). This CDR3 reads CASRLRTSGRAGSNEQFF. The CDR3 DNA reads TGTGCCAGTAGATTGAGGACTAGCGGGAGGGCCGGTTCAAATGAGCAGTTCTTC.

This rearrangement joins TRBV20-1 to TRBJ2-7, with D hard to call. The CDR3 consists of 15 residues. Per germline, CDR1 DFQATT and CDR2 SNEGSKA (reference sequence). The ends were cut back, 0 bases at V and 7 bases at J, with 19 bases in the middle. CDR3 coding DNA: TGCAGTGCTAGAGATGTTCAACCCCCCTACGAGGAGCAGTACTTC. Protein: CSARDVQPPYEEQYF.

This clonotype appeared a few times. The CDR3 DNA follows: TGTGCCAGCAGTTCCACCGGGCAGTTCTTC. It is translated as CASSSTGQFF. The chain joins TRBV6-5 to TRBJ2-1; D remains unclear. CDR1 is MNHEY, CDR2 SVGAGI, per germline. The CDR3 is 10 amino acids. V was cut by 4 bases and J by 12 bases, with 7 bases left in between.

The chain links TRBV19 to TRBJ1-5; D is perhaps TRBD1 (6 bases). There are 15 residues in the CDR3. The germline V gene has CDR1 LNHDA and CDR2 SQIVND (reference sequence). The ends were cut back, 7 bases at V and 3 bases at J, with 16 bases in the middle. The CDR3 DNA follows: TGTGCCAGTAAGTGGGGGGCCCCGTCCAATCAGCCCCAGCATTTT. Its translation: CASKWGAPSNQPQHF.